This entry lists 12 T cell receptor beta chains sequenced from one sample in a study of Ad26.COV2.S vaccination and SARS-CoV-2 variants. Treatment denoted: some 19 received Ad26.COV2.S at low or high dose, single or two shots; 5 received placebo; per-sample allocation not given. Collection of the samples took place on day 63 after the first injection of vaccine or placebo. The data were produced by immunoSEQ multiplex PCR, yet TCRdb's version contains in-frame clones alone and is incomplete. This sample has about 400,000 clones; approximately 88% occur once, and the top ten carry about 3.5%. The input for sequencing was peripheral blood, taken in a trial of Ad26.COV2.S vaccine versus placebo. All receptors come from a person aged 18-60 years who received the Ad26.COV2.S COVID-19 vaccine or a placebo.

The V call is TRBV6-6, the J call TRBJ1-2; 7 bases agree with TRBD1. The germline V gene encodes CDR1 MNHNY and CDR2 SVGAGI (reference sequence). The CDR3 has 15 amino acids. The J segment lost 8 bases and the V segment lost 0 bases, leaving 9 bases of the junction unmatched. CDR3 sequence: CASSYSGGRDLGYTF. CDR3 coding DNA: TGTGCCAGCAGTTACTCAGGGGGCAGGGACTTAGGCTACACCTTC.

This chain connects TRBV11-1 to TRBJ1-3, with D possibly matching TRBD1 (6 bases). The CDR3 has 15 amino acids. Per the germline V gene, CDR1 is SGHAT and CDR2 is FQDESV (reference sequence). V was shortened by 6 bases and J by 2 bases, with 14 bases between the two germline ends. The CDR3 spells CASSIDRLPGNTIYF. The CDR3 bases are TGTGCCAGCAGTATTGACAGGCTCCCTGGAAACACCATATATTTT.

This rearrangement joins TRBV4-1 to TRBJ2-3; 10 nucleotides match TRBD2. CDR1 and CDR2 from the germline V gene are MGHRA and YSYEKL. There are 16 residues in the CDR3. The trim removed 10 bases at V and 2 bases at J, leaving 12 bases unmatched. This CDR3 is CANSQERGGYTDTQYF. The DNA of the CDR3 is TGCGCCAACTCCCAGGAGCGGGGGGGTTACACAGATACGCAGTATTTT.

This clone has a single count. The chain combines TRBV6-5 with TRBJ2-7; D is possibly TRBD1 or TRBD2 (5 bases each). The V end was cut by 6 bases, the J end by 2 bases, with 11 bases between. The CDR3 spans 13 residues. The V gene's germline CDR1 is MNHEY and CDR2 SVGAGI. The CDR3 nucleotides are TGTGCCAGCAGACCTTGGGGGACCTACGAGCAGTACTTC. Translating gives CASRPWGTYEQYF.

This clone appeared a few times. CDR3 in amino acids: CASSYGTEAFF. The CDR3 bases are TGTGCCAGCAGCTACGGCACTGAAGCTTTCTTT. This chain connects TRBV5-6 to TRBJ1-1; unclear D gene. Germline CDR1 and CDR2: SGHDT and YYEEEE. This CDR3 has 11 amino acids. V was clipped by 3 bases and J by 4 bases, with 4 bases between them.

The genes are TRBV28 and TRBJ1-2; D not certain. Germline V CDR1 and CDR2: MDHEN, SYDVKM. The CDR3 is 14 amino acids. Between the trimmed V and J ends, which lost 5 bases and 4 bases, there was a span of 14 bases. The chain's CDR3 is CASSLDNPPYGYTF. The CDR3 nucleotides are TGTGCCAGCAGTCTTGACAACCCCCCCTATGGCTACACCTTC.

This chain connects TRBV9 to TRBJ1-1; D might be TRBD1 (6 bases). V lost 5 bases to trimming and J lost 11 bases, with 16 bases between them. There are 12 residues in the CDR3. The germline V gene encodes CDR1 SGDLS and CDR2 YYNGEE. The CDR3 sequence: CASSELTGRAFF. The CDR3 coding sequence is TGTGCCAGCAGTGAACTTACAGGGCGGGCTTTCTTT. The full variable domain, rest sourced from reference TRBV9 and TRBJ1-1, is DSGVTQTPKHLITATGQRVTLRCSPRSGDLSVYWYQQSLDQGLQFLIQYYNGEERAKGNILERFSAQQFPDLHSELNLSSLELGDSALYFCASSELTGRAFFGQGTRLTVV.

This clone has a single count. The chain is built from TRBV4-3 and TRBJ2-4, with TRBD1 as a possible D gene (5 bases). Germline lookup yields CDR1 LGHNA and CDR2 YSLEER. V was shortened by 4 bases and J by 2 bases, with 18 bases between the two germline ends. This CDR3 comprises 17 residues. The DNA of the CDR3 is TGCGCCAGCAGCCCCGCACCGGGCAGGGATTCCAAAAACATTCAGTACTTC. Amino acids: CASSPAPGRDSKNIQYF.

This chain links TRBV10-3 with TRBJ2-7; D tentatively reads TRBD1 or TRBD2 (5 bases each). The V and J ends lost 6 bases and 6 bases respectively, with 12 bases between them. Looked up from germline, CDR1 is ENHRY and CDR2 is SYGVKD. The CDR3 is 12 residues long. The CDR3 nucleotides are TGTGCCATCAGCGGGACCCTTGTCGAGCAGTACTTC. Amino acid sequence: CAISGTLVEQYF.

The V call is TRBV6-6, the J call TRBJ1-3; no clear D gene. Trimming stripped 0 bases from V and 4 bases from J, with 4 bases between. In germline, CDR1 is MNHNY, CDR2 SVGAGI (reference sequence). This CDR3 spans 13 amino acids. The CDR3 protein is CASSYSPGNTIYF. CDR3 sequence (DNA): TGTGCCAGCAGTTACTCGCCGGGAAACACCATATATTTT.

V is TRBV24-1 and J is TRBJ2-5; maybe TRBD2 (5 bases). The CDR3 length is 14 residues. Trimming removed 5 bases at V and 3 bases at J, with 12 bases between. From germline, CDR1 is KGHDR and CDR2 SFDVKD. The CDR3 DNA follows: TGTGCCACCAGTGGATCGGGGAACGAAGAGACCCAGTACTTC. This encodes CATSGSGNEETQYF.

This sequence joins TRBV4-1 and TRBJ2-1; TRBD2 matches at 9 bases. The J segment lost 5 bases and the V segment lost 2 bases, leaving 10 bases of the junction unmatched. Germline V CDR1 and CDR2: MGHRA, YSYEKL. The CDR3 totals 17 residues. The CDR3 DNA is TGCGCCAGCAGCCAAAAGCCCCGTGAGCGGGGGGACAATGAGCAGTTCTTC. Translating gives CASSQKPRERGDNEQFF.